Shown below are 20 T cell receptor beta chains from a single sample sequenced in a study of T-cell memory formation after mild COVID-19. TCRdb reanalysed the 5' RACE reads using MiXCR and keeps one entry per CDR3 protein. The sample holds just under 350,000 distinct CDR3 sequences, around 13% seen once. Sequences were obtained from PBMCs or a T cell subset sorted from them (not recorded which). The receptors come from a man between 18 and 29 years old who had mild COVID-19 (a few samples of this study predate the infection). Cell type and time point are not known.

This clonotype was seen more than once but under ten times. The genes are TRBV5-1 and TRBJ2-2; D possibly corresponds to TRBD1 (6 bases). The CDR3 has 16 residues. V gave up 1 base and J gave up 1 base, with 11 bases separating them. Germline lookup yields CDR1 SGHRS and CDR2 YFSETQ. The CDR3 DNA reads as TGCGCCAGCAGCTTGCAGGGGAGAGTGAACACCGGGGAGCTGTTTTTT. Translation: CASSLQGRVNTGELFF. Looking up the rest from reference TRBV5-1 and TRBJ2-2 gives the full variable domain: KAGVTQTPRYLIKTRGQQVTLSCSPISGHRSVSWYQQTPGQGLQFLFEYFSETQRNKGNFPGRFSGRQFSNSRSEMNVSTLELGDSALYLCASSLQGRVNTGELFFGEGSRLTVL.

The genes are TRBV5-1 and TRBJ1-4; TRBD1 is a possible D gene (6 bases). Trimming pared 3 bases from V and 4 bases from J, leaving 13 bases between. Germline V gene lookup returns CDR1 SGHRS and CDR2 YFSETQ. The CDR3 covers 15 residues. CDR3 amino acids: CASSSTGMDNEKLFF. Written as DNA, the CDR3 is TGCGCCAGCAGCTCTACAGGGATGGATAATGAAAAACTGTTTTTT. The variable domain in full, with the rest retrieved from reference TRBV5-1 and TRBJ1-4, is KAGVTQTPRYLIKTRGQQVTLSCSPISGHRSVSWYQQTPGQGLQFLFEYFSETQRNKGNFPGRFSGRQFSNSRSEMNVSTLELGDSALYLCASSSTGMDNEKLFFGSGTQLSVL.

This clonotype was seen a few times. The chain recombines TRBV7-2 with TRBJ2-5; the match to TRBD2 covers 9 bases. The CDR3 is made up of 16 amino acids. CDR1 and CDR2 (germline): SGHTA, FQGNSA. V trimming: 5 bases; J trimming: 0 bases; junction bases outside the gene matches: 7. CDR3 sequence reads: CASSPRLAGNQETQYF. In DNA, the CDR3 is TGTGCCAGCAGCCCTCGGCTAGCGGGGAACCAAGAGACCCAGTACTTC.

This clonotype was recorded many times. The rearrangement uses TRBV12-5 and TRBJ1-1; D is uncertain. Germline loops: CDR1 LGHNT, CDR2 FRNRAP. V dropped 6 bases and J dropped 5 bases, with 10 bases sitting between them. The CDR3 is made up of 12 amino acids. In DNA, the CDR3 is TGTGCTAGTGGCTCCCTGGGGACTGAAGCTTTCTTT. This encodes CASGSLGTEAFF.

This chain uses TRBV9 with TRBJ1-6; D is ambiguous. The germline V and J ends were trimmed by 0 bases and 11 bases, with 6 bases remaining between them. Germline CDR1 and CDR2: SGDLS and YYNGEE. The CDR3 length is 12 residues. The CDR3 DNA reads as TGTGCCAGCAGCGTAGGCTTTCCACCCCTCCACTTT. This translates into CASSVGFPPLHF.

This clonotype was recorded once. A much larger clone differs by one base, so this may be a read error. The chain employs TRBV7-9 and TRBJ2-3, with D possibly being TRBD2 (6 bases). The germline CDR1 and CDR2 sequences are SEHNR and FQNEAQ (reference sequence). There are 14 residues in the CDR3. The ends were cut back, 5 bases at V and 2 bases at J, with 11 bases in the middle. CDR3 coding DNA: TGTGCCAGCAGCCCGGGACTGACCACAGATACGCAGTATTTT. It codes for CASSPGLTTDTQYF.

The chain carries TRBV4-3 and TRBJ2-7; no definite D call. Trimming cost V 1 base and J 2 bases, with 24 bases left between them. Germline lookup yields CDR1 LGHNA and CDR2 YSLEER. The CDR3 has 19 residues. The CDR3, as DNA: TGCGCCAGCAGCCAAGTCTGCTGCGGAAAGGTGGACCGTGCCTACGAGCAGTACGTC. Residues: CASSQVCCGKVDRAYEQYV.

This clonotype was seen repeatedly, ten times or more. The CDR3 loop reads CASSSPGTGGYEQYF. The CDR3 coding sequence is TGTGCCAGCAGCTCCCCCGGGACAGGGGGTTACGAGCAGTACTTC. V gene TRBV7-9 combines with J gene TRBJ2-7, with 11 bases aligning to TRBD1. This CDR3 spans 15 amino acids. J gave up 4 bases and V 4 bases, and 6 bases lay outside the gene matches. Germline V gives CDR1 SEHNR, CDR2 FQNEAQ (reference sequence).

V is TRBV20-1 and J is TRBJ1-4; a weak D match, TRBD1 (5 bases). From germline, CDR1 is DFQATT and CDR2 SNEGSKA (reference sequence). V lost 3 bases and J 8 bases, leaving 16 bases between the germline ends. The length of the CDR3 is 14 residues. The DNA for the CDR3 is TGCAGTGCTAGGAGTGGGGCCCTAGGGGAAAAACTGTTTTTT. Protein: CSARSGALGEKLFF.

This clonotype was counted only a few times. The chain recombines TRBV18 with TRBJ2-3; the match to TRBD1 covers 7 bases. The CDR3 loop spans 16 amino acids. CDR1 and CDR2 from the germline V gene are KGHSH and LQKENI. V gave up 5 bases and J gave up 2 bases; unmatched junction bases: 10. CDR3 nucleotides: TGTGCCAGCTCAGTCCTGGGACAGATCGTCACAGATACGCAGTATTTT. Translating gives CASSVLGQIVTDTQYF.

This clonotype showed up just a few times. The V call is TRBV6-2 or TRBV6-3, the J call TRBJ2-3; 10 bases line up with TRBD2. CDR1 is MNHEY, CDR2 SVGEGT, per germline. V gave up 5 bases and J gave up 1 base; unmatched junction bases: 6. The CDR3 spans 16 residues. CDR3 amino acids: CASSQTGTSGTDTQYF. The CDR3 DNA is TGTGCCAGCAGTCAAACCGGGACTAGCGGCACAGATACGCAGTATTTT.

This clonotype has just a few counts. The chain has TRBV6-1 and TRBJ2-5; no clear D. Germline values: CDR1 MNHNS, CDR2 SASEGT. The CDR3 has 15 amino acids. The V and J ends lost 5 bases and 4 bases respectively, with 17 bases between them. The CDR3: CASSQQTPPGETQYF. In DNA form, the CDR3 reads TGTGCCAGCAGTCAGCAAACACCTCCCGGAGAGACCCAGTACTTC.

This chain links TRBV6-5 with TRBJ2-3; 9 bases are shared with TRBD2. CDR3 length: 15 residues. Trimming cost V 5 bases and J 6 bases; bases outside gene matches: 9. Germline-derived CDR1 and CDR2 are MNHEY and SVGAGI. CDR3 nucleotides: TGTGCCAGCAGTACAGGACTAGCGAGTGGTGATACGCAGTATTTT. Translated, it gives CASSTGLASGDTQYF.

This clonotype turned up a few times. This sequence joins TRBV7-9 and TRBJ2-1, with D perhaps matching TRBD1 (6 bases). Germline CDR1 SEHNR, CDR2 FQNEAQ (reference sequence). V was shortened by 3 bases and J by 9 bases, with 12 bases between the two germline ends. CDR3 length: 13 residues. The CDR3 bases are TGTGCCAGCAGCTTGTATCAGGGGCCTGAGCAGTTCTTC. As protein: CASSLYQGPEQFF.

The rearrangement joins TRBV18 to TRBJ1-2, with 7 bases that match TRBD1. Germline CDR1 KGHSH, CDR2 LQKENI. The CDR3 has 14 amino acids. V gave up 3 bases and J gave up 7 bases; unmatched junction bases: 8. The CDR3 region is CASSPARGRPGYTF. The CDR3, as DNA: TGTGCCAGCTCACCGGCGAGGGGGCGCCCTGGCTACACCTTC.

V is TRBV3-1 and J is TRBJ2-7; D might be TRBD1 (6 bases). Per the germline V gene, CDR1 is LGHDT and CDR2 is YNNKEL (reference sequence). The CDR3 is made up of 14 amino acids. V was trimmed by 7 bases and J by 0 bases, leaving 13 bases between them. DNA for the CDR3: TGTGCCAGCACCCCCGGGACACACTCCTACGAGCAGTACTTC. It is translated as CASTPGTHSYEQYF.

This clonotype was seen a few times. The chain is built from TRBV7-3 and TRBJ1-1, with no clear D. The CDR3 length is 14 residues. The V gene's germline CDR1 is SGHTA and CDR2 FQGTGA. Trimming left V 2 bases short and J 2 bases short, with 9 bases between. DNA of the CDR3: TGTGCCAGCAGCTTATCTGTGGCAAACACTGAAGCTTTCTTT. This gives the protein CASSLSVANTEAFF.

The chain links TRBV7-9 to TRBJ2-5; 7 bases map to TRBD2. Looked up from germline, CDR1 is SEHNR and CDR2 is FQNEAQ (reference sequence). The CDR3 is made up of 14 amino acids. The V and J ends lost 8 bases and 5 bases, in that order; junction bases with no gene match: 11. For the CDR3, the DNA is TGTGCCAGCTGGACTAGTCCGATAACGGAGACCCAGTACTTC. Its translation: CASWTSPITETQYF.

This chain joins TRBV7-6 and TRBJ2-5; D not certain. CDR1 and CDR2 (germline): SGHVS, FNYEAQ. Trimming took 5 bases from V and 9 from J, leaving 19 bases between them. This CDR3 has 14 amino acids. CDR3 in amino acids: CASSPRSPGVSQYF. The CDR3, as DNA: TGTGCCAGCAGCCCGCGCTCCCCTGGGGTGTCCCAGTACTTC.

The chain joins TRBV6-5 to TRBJ1-5; D call uncertain. From germline, CDR1 is MNHEY and CDR2 SVGAGI. The CDR3 is made up of 15 amino acids. Trimming stripped 0 bases from V and 6 bases from J, with 12 bases between. The CDR3 DNA follows: TGTGCCAGCAGTTACTCGTTCGGTTTAAGTCAGCCCCAGCATTTT. Protein product: CASSYSFGLSQPQHF.